What follows are 13 T cell receptor beta chains derived from one specimen sequenced in a study of blood T cell repertoires in COVID-19. Sequencing was performed with immunoSEQ multiplex PCR; in TCRdb, only in-frame clones are kept and a portion is missing. The sample lists about 140,000 clones; around 73% were seen once. Material: peripheral blood. The receptors come from a man in his 60s who had recovered from COVID-19.

The CDR3 DNA is TGTGCCAGCAGCTTAAGTCTGCCCAGAAAAAATTCACCCCTCCACTTT. As protein: CASSLSLPRKNSPLHF. The chain uses TRBV11-2 and TRBJ1-6; no clear D. The CDR3 consists of 16 residues. V lost 2 bases to trimming and J lost 7 bases, with 15 bases between them. Germline values: CDR1 SGHAT, CDR2 FQNNGV.

The chain joins TRBV11-2 to TRBJ1-2; 10 positions agree with TRBD1. With V trimmed by 6 bases and J by 5 bases, 6 bases remained unmatched. Germline values: CDR1 SGHAT, CDR2 FQNNGV. The length of the CDR3 is 14 residues. Written as DNA, the CDR3 is TGTGCCAGCAGGACGGGACAGGGGAAGTATGGCTACACCTTC. Its translation: CASRTGQGKYGYTF.

This chain uses TRBV12-3 or TRBV12-4 with TRBJ2-1; D remains ambiguous. The V end was cut by 3 bases, the J end by 6 bases, with 6 bases between. There are 12 residues in the CDR3. The CDR3 DNA reads as TGTGCCAGCAGTTTTGGCTTCAATGAGCAGTTCTTC. Its protein is CASSFGFNEQFF.

The rearrangement uses TRBV11-2 and TRBJ2-5; D might be TRBD1 (5 bases). There are 14 residues in the CDR3. Trimming removed 4 bases at V and 5 bases at J, with 14 bases between. CDR1 SGHAT and CDR2 FQNNGV come from the germline V gene. The CDR3 DNA is TGTGCCAGCAGCTCAGGGTTGCAGGCCGAGACCCAGTACTTC. Protein product: CASSSGLQAETQYF.

This clone was detected only a few times. The rearrangement joins TRBV3-1 (or the pseudogene TRBV3-2) to TRBJ1-2; a possible D gene is TRBD1 (6 bases). Trimming took off 0 bases at V and 1 base at J, with 12 bases between the two ends. Germline CDR1 LGHDT, CDR2 YNNKEL (reference sequence). CDR3 size: 16 residues. CDR3 amino acids: CASSQEYRVDNYGYTF. In DNA, the CDR3 is TGTGCCAGCAGCCAAGAATACAGGGTTGATAACTATGGCTACACCTTC.

This chain links TRBV30 with TRBJ2-7, with 7 bases fitting TRBD2. After removal of 0 bases from V and 2 bases from J, the junction contained 7 bases not matched to a gene. This CDR3 is 15 amino acids long. Germline V lookup: CDR1 GTSNPN, CDR2 SVGIG (reference sequence). The CDR3 spells CAWSVRSSGTYEQYF. The CDR3 DNA is TGTGCCTGGAGTGTAAGGTCTAGCGGCACCTACGAGCAGTACTTC.

The CDR3 is CAWSGGRQETQYF. CDR3 sequence (DNA): TGTGCCTGGAGTGGGGGGCGGCAAGAGACCCAGTACTTC. V gene TRBV30 combines with J gene TRBJ2-5, with a weak D call TRBD1 (6 bases). The CDR3 has 13 residues. In germline, CDR1 is GTSNPN, CDR2 SVGIG (reference sequence). The V gene lost 1 base and the J gene lost 2 bases, with 8 bases spanning the gap.

The CDR3 nucleotides are TGCGCCAGCAGCCCTAGAGGTAGCTTAGCGGGGGGACTCATGAGCTCCTACAATGAGCAGTTCTTC. Protein: CASSPRGSLAGGLMSSYNEQFF. This sequence joins TRBV5-1 and TRBJ2-1; TRBD2 aligns across 10 bases. Germline CDR1 reads SGHRS; CDR2 reads YFSETQ. The V gene end was trimmed by 4 bases and the J gene end by 0 bases; junction bases not matched to a gene: 22. The CDR3 spans 22 residues.

The chain combines TRBV24-1 with TRBJ1-2; TRBD1 agrees at 10 bases. V gave up 4 bases and J gave up 8 bases; unmatched junction bases: 9. Germline values: CDR1 KGHDR, CDR2 SFDVKD. The CDR3 spans 15 residues. The CDR3 loop reads CATSEGRDRGKGYTF. The CDR3 region has the DNA TGTGCCACCAGTGAGGGCCGGGACAGGGGAAAAGGCTACACCTTC.

This chain uses TRBV4-3 with TRBJ2-1; 16 bases line up with TRBD2. The CDR3 covers 15 residues. Trimming at V came to 4 bases and at J to 10 bases, leaving 4 bases not matched to a gene. Germline CDR1 reads LGHNA; CDR2 reads YSLEER. CDR3 sequence: CASSLGTSGRVEQFF. The CDR3 coding sequence is TGCGCCAGCAGCCTTGGGACTAGCGGGAGGGTGGAGCAGTTCTTC.

The V gene is TRBV9, the J gene TRBJ2-1, with 8 bases identical to TRBD1. Trimming cost V 3 bases and J 1 base; bases outside gene matches: 9. The CDR3 has 17 amino acids. CDR1 SGDLS and CDR2 YYNGEE come from the germline V gene. CDR3: CASSAHQGAGSYNEQFF. CDR3 nucleotides: TGTGCCAGCAGCGCCCATCAGGGGGCCGGGTCCTACAATGAGCAGTTCTTC.

This clone was picked up a small number of times. The chain has TRBV9 and TRBJ2-1; 9 positions match TRBD2. CDR1 SGDLS and CDR2 YYNGEE come from the germline V gene. Trimming removed 0 bases from V and 9 bases from J; junction bases left unmatched: 7. This CDR3 is 15 amino acids long. The CDR3 protein is CASSVVAGGRGEQFF. DNA of the CDR3: TGTGCCAGCAGCGTAGTGGCGGGGGGGCGAGGTGAGCAGTTCTTC.

The V gene is TRBV29-1, the J gene TRBJ1-5; D unresolved. This CDR3 contains 14 residues. The V gene lost 4 bases and the J gene lost 2 bases, with 12 bases spanning the gap. CDR1 SQVTM and CDR2 ANQGSEA come from the germline V gene. The CDR3 spells CSVGAGLGNQPQHF. In nucleotides, the CDR3 is TGCAGCGTTGGGGCAGGTCTGGGCAATCAGCCCCAGCATTTT. Variable domain in full (rest from reference TRBV29-1 and TRBJ1-5): SAVISQKPSRDICQRGTSLTIQCQVDSQVTMMFWYRQQPGQSLTLIATANQGSEATYESGFVIDKFPISRPNLTFSTLTVSNMSPEDSSIYLCSVGAGLGNQPQHFGDGTRLSIL.